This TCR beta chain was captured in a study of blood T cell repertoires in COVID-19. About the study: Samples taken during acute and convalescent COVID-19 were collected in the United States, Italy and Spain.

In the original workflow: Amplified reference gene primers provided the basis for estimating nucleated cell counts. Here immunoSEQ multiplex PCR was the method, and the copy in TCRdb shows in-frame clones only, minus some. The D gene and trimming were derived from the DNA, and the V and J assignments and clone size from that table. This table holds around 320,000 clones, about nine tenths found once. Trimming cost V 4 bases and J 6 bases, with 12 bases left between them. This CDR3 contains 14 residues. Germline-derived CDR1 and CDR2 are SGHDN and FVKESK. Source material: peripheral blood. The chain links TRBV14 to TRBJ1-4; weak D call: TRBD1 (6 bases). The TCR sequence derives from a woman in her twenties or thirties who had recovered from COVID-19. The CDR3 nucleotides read TGTGCCAGCAGCCGAGGGGGGGCGGATGAAAAACTGTTTTTT. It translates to CASSRGGADEKLFF.